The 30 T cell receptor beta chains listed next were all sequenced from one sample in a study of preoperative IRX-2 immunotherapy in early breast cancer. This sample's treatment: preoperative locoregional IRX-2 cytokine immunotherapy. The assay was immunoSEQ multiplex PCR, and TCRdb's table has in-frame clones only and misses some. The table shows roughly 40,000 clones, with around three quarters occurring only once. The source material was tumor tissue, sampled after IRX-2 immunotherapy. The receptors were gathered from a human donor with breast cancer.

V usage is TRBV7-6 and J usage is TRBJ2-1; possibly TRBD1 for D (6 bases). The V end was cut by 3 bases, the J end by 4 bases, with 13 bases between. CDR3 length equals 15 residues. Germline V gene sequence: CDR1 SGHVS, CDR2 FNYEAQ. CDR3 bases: TGTGCCAGCAGCTTGGCTGGGACACAATACAATGAGCAGTTCTTC. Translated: CASSLAGTQYNEQFF.

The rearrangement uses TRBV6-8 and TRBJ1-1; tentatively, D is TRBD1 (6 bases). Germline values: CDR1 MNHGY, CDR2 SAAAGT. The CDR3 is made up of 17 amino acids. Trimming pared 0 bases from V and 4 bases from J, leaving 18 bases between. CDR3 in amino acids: CASSYSRGGTLATEAFF. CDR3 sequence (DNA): TGTGCCAGCAGTTACTCTAGGGGAGGGACATTGGCCACTGAAGCTTTCTTT.

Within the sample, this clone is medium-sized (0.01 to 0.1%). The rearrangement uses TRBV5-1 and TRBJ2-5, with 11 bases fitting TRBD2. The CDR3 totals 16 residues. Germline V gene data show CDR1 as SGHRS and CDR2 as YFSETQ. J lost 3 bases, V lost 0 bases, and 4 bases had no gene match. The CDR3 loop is CASSLEGSGGEETQYF. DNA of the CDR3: TGCGCCAGCAGCTTGGAAGGTAGCGGGGGGGAAGAGACCCAGTACTTC.

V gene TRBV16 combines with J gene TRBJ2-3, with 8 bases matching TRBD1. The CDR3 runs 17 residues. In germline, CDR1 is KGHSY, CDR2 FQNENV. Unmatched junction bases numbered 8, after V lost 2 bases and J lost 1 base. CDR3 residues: CASSQGDRYGGTDTQYF. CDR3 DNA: TGTGCCAGCAGCCAAGGGGACAGGTACGGAGGCACAGATACGCAGTATTTT.

The CDR3 is CASSLSGLDTGELFF. The CDR3 nucleotides read TGTGCCAGCAGCCTGTCCGGGTTGGACACCGGGGAGCTGTTTTTT. The chain recombines TRBV5-4 with TRBJ2-2, with D unresolved. The CDR3 is 15 residues long. The germline V and J ends were trimmed by 4 bases and 3 bases, with 13 bases remaining between them. Germline V lookup: CDR1 SGHNT, CDR2 YYREEE (reference sequence).

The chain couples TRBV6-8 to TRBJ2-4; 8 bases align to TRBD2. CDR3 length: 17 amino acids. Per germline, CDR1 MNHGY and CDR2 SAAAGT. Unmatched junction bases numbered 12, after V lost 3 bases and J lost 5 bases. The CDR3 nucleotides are TGTGCCAGCAGTTATCAGTCCGGGGGGGCTTCAGAAAACATTCAGTACTTC. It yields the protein CASSYQSGGASENIQYF.

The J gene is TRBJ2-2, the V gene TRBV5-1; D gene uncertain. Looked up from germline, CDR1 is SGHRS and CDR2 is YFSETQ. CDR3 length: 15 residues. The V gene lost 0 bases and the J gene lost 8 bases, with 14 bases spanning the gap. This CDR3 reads CASSLASAVGGELFF. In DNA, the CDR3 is TGCGCCAGCAGCTTGGCCTCCGCCGTGGGAGGGGAGCTGTTTTTT.

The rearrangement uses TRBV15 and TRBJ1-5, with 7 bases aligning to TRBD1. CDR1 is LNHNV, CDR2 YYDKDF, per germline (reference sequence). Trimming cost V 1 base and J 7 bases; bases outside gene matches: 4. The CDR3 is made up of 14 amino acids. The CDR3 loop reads CATSRGQGVQPQHF. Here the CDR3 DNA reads TGTGCCACCAGCAGAGGACAGGGAGTCCAGCCCCAGCATTTT.

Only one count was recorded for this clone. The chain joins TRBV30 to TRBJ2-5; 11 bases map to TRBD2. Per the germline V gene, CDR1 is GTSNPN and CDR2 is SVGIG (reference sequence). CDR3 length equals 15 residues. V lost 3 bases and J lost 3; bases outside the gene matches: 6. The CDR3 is CAWRPGTSGKETQYF. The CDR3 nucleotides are TGTGCCTGGAGGCCCGGGACTAGCGGTAAAGAGACCCAGTACTTC.

The CDR3: CASSLSEAPNEKLFF. CDR3 bases: TGTGCCAGCAGTTTATCGGAGGCACCTAATGAAAAACTGTTTTTT. The V call is TRBV28, the J call TRBJ1-4, with D hard to call. V gave up 1 base and J gave up 3 bases, with 9 bases separating them. CDR1 is MDHEN, CDR2 SYDVKM, per germline. The CDR3 extends over 15 amino acids.

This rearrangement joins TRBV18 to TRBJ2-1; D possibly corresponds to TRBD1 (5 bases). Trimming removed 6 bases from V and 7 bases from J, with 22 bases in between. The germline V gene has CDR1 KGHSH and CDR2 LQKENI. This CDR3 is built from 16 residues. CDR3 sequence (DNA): TGTGCCAGCTCCCCCTCCATAGGGGTGCTCGGGAATGAGCAGTTCTTC. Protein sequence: CASSPSIGVLGNEQFF.

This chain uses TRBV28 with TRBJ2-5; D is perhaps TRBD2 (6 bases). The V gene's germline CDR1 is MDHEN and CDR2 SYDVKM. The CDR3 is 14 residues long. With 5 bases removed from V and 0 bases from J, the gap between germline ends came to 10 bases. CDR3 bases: TGTGCCAGCAGTCCGCCGGGAGACCAAGAGACCCAGTACTTC. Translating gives CASSPPGDQETQYF.

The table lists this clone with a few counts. The CDR3 loop is CASSPTDSHNQPQHF. The CDR3 DNA is TGTGCCAGCTCACCGACGGACAGCCACAATCAGCCCCAGCATTTT. The rearrangement uses TRBV18 and TRBJ1-5, with D maybe TRBD1 (6 bases). V was trimmed by 3 bases and J by 3 bases, leaving 12 bases between them. CDR3 length: 15 amino acids. Germline CDR1 is KGHSH and CDR2 is LQKENI.

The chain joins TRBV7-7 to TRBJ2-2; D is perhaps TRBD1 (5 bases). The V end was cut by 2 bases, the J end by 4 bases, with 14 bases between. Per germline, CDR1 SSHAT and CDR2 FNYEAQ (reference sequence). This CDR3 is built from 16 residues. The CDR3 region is CASSLSGRTITGELFF. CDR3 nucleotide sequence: TGTGCCAGCAGCTTATCAGGGCGAACCATCACCGGGGAGCTGTTTTTT.

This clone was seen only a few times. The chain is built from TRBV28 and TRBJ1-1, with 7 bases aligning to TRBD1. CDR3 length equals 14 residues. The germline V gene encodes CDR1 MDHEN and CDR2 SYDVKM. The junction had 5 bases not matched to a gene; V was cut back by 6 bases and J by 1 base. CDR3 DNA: TGTGCCAGCAGCCTGGGACAGAGGAACACTGAAGCTTTCTTT. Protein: CASSLGQRNTEAFF.

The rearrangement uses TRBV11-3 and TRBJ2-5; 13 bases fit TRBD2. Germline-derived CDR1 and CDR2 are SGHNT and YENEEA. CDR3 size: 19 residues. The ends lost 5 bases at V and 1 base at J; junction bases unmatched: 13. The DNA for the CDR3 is TGTGCCAGCAGCCAAGTTTTTACTAGCGGGGGGGAAACCCAAGAGACCCAGTACTTC. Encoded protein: CASSQVFTSGGETQETQYF.

The CDR3 DNA sequence: TGTGCCAGCAGCCGCGGGACAGAGTATGGCTACACCTTC. Residues: CASSRGTEYGYTF. The rearrangement joins TRBV6-8 to TRBJ1-2, with 7 bases matching TRBD1. From germline, CDR1 is MNHGY and CDR2 SAAAGT. With 6 bases clipped from V and 5 bases from J, the junction kept 6 bases outside the gene matches. The CDR3 sequence is 13 residues long.

CDR3 residues: CASSLGAASNYGYTF. The CDR3 nucleotides are TGCGCCAGCAGCTTAGGGGCAGCGTCTAACTATGGCTACACCTTC. The chain employs TRBV5-1 and TRBJ1-2; weak D call: TRBD1 (5 bases). The germline gives CDR1 SGHRS, CDR2 YFSETQ. CDR3 length equals 15 residues. V shed 2 bases and J shed 0 bases, with 11 bases lying between them.

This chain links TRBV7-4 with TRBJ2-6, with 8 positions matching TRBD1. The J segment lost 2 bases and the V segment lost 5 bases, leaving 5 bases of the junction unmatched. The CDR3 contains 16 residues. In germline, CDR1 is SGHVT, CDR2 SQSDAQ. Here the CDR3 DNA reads TGTGCCAGCAGCCTACAGGGGGTAACTGGGGCCAACGTCCTGACTTTC. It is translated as CASSLQGVTGANVLTF.

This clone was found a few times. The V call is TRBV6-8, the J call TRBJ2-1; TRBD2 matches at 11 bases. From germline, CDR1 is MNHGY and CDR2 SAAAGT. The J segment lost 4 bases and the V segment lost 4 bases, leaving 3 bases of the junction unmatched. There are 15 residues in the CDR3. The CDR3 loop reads CASSLAGGQYNEQFF. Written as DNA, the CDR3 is TGTGCCAGCAGTTTAGCGGGGGGGCAATACAATGAGCAGTTCTTC.

The CDR3 coding sequence is TGTGCCAGCAGCCAAGGGACAGTAAGCTATCAGTACTTC. Protein sequence: CASSQGTVSYQYF. The chain carries TRBV14 and TRBJ2-7, with D perhaps matching TRBD1 (6 bases). The CDR3 covers 13 residues. Trimming shortened V by 1 base and J by 10 bases, and 14 bases separated the two germline ends. CDR1 is SGHDN, CDR2 FVKESK, per germline.

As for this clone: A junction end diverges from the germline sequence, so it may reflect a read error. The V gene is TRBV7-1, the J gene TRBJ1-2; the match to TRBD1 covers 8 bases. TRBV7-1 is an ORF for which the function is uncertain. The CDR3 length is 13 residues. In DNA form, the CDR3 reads TGTGCCAGCAGCCCGGGACCGGGACAGGAGACGGCCTTC. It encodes CASSPGPGQETAF.

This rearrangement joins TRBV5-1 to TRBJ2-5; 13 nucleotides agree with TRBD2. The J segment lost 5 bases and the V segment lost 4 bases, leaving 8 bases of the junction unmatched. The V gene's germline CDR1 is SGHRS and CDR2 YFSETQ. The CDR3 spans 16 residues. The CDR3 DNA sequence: TGCGCCAGCAGCGGGGGGACTAGCGGGGCAGGCGAGACCCAGTACTTC. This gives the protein CASSGGTSGAGETQYF.

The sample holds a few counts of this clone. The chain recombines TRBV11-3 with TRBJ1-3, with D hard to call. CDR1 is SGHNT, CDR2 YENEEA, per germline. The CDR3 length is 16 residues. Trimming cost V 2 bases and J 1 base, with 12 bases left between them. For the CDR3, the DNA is TGTGCCAGCAGCTTATTCAGCTCTGGTTCTGGAAACACCATATATTTT. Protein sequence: CASSLFSSGSGNTIYF. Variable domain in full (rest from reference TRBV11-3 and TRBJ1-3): EAGVVQSPRYKIIEKKQPVAFWCNPISGHNTLYWYLQNLGQGPELLIRYENEEAVDDSQLPKDRFSAERLKGVDSTLKIQPAELGDSAVYLCASSLFSSGSGNTIYFGEGSWLTVV.

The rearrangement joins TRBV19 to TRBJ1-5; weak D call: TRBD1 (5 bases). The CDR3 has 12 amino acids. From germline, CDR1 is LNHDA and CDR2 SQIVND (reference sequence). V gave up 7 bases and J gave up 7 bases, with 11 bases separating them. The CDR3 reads CASTGPSQPQHF. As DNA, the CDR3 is TGTGCCAGTACGGGGCCGTCGCAGCCCCAGCATTTT.

The CDR3: CAWSGGQGTDTQYF. CDR3 DNA: TGTGCCTGGAGTGGGGGACAGGGAACAGATACGCAGTATTTT. The gene calls are TRBV30 and TRBJ2-3; 9 bases line up with TRBD1. CDR1 is GTSNPN and CDR2 is SVGIG in the germline V gene (reference sequence). Germline trimming cut 1 base from V and 3 bases from J; bases unmatched to any gene: 2. This CDR3 has 14 amino acids.

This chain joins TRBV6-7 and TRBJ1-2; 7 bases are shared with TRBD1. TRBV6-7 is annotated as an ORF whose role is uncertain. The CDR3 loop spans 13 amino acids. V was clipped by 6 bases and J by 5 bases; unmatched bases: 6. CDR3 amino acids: CASRESGQYGYTF. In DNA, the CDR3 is TGTGCCAGCAGGGAGTCGGGACAGTATGGCTACACCTTC.

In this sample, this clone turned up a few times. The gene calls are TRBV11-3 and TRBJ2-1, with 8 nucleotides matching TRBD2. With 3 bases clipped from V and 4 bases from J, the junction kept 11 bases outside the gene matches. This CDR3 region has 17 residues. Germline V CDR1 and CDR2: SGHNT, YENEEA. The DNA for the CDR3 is TGTGCCAGCAGCTTCCCTCGCGGGGGGTCCGTATACAATGAGCAGTTCTTC. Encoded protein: CASSFPRGGSVYNEQFF. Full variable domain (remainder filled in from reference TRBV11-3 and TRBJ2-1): EAGVVQSPRYKIIEKKQPVAFWCNPISGHNTLYWYLQNLGQGPELLIRYENEEAVDDSQLPKDRFSAERLKGVDSTLKIQPAELGDSAVYLCASSFPRGGSVYNEQFFGPGTRLTVL.

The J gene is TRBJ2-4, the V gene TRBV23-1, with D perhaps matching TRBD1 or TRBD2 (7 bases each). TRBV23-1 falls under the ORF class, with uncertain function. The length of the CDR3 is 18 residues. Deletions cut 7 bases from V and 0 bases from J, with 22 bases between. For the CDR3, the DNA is TGCGCCAGCACCCGCGAACCCAGGGGGAGGGAAGCCAAAAACATTCAGTACTTC. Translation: CASTREPRGREAKNIQYF.

CDR3 region: CASSYSTRLSRNTEAFF. In nucleotides, the CDR3 is TGTGCCAGCAGTTACTCGACTCGTTTGAGTCGGAACACTGAAGCTTTCTTT. The V and J genes are TRBV6-8 and TRBJ1-1; D ambiguous. In germline, CDR1 is MNHGY, CDR2 SAAAGT. With 0 bases removed from V and 1 base from J, the gap between germline ends came to 15 bases. This CDR3 region has 17 residues.